Shown below are 4 T cell receptor beta chains from a single sample sequenced in a study of T cell repertoires in cytomegalovirus infection. Their target antigens are unknown. MiXCR was run by TCRdb on the reads, yielding one entry per CDR3 protein. The sample gives about 770,000 distinct CDR3 sequences, under 35% of which show up once; 13% is in the top ten. This sample comprised cultured CD8+ T cells from PBMCs, obtained from culture after CMV antigen stimulation. These receptors all stem from a human donor in good health (CMV status not recorded). Some clones in this sample may be carry-over from other donors' samples.

This clonotype was detected a few times. The chain carries TRBV9 and TRBJ1-2; TRBD1 agrees at 10 bases. The germline CDR1 and CDR2 sequences are SGDLS and YYNGEE. Trimming removed 6 bases from V and 2 bases from J; junction bases left unmatched: 10. This CDR3 contains 16 residues. The CDR3 sequence is CASNLGWDRGNYGYTF. CDR3 bases: TGTGCCAGCAACCTTGGGTGGGACAGGGGAAACTATGGCTACACCTTC.

This clonotype occurred many times. The V call is TRBV7-2, the J call TRBJ2-5, with a weak D call TRBD2 (6 bases). CDR1 is SGHTA and CDR2 is FQGNSA in the germline V gene. Trimming cost V 10 bases and J 4 bases, with 25 bases left between them. This CDR3 spans 16 amino acids. CDR3 sequence (DNA): TGTGCCACCATGAATCCTAGCGCCGGGACCCGAGAGACCCAGTACTTC. This sequence encodes CATMNPSAGTRETQYF.

V and J are TRBV27 and TRBJ2-1; TRBD1 agrees at 8 bases. The CDR3 spans 15 residues. Germline loops: CDR1 MNHEY, CDR2 SMNVEV (reference sequence). The V gene end was trimmed by 5 bases and the J gene end by 4 bases; junction bases not matched to a gene: 7. The CDR3 bases are TGTGCCAGCAGTGCTCGTCAGGGGGCTTACAATGAGCAGTTCTTC. As protein: CASSARQGAYNEQFF.

This chain links TRBV7-1 with TRBJ2-1; TRBD2 aligns across 8 bases. TRBV7-1 is placed among ORFs of uncertain function. The J segment lost 3 bases and the V segment lost 8 bases, leaving 12 bases of the junction unmatched. The CDR3 is 16 residues long. The chain's CDR3 is CASPSGGVVVYNEQFF. DNA of the CDR3: TGTGCCAGCCCTTCGGGGGGGGTGGTGGTCTACAATGAGCAGTTCTTC.